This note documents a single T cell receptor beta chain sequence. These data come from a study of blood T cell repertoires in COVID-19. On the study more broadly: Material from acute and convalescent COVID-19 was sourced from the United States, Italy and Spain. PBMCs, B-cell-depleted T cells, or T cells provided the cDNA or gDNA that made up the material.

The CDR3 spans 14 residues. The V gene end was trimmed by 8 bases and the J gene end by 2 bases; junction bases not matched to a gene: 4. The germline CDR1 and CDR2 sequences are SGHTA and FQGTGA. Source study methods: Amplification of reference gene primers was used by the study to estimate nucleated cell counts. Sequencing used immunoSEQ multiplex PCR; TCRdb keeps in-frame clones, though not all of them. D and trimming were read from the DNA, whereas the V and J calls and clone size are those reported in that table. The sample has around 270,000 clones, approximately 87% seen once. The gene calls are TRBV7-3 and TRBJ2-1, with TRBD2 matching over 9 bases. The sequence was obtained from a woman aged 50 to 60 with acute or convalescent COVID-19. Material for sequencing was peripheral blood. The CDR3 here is CASGPSGAYNEQFF. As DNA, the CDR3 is TGTGCCAGCGGCCCTAGCGGGGCCTACAATGAGCAGTTCTTC. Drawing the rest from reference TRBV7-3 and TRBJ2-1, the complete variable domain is GAGVSQTPSNKVTEKGKYVELRCDPISGHTALYWYRQSLGQGPEFLIYFQGTGAADDSGLPNDRFFAVRPEGSVSTLKIQRTERGDSAVYLCASGPSGAYNEQFFGPGTRLTVL.